This T cell receptor (beta chain) was documented in a study of T cells after yellow fever vaccination. Study-level information: Some fractions had low cell numbers, and these were prepared with SMART-Seq v4 Ultra Low Input. Notes on the study in general: Weaker, the secondary response peaked sooner, at day 5 versus 15.

In regard to this clonotype: Its target is not known.

The CDR3 spans 13 residues. V dropped 3 bases and J dropped 4 bases, with 9 bases sitting between them. Germline V CDR1 and CDR2: SGDLS, YYNGEE. Production of TCR cDNA was by 5'RACE template switching, which also added a universal primer site and UMIs. TCRdb used MiXCR to reprocess the 5' RACE reads, holding one entry per CDR3 protein. Of some 560,000 distinct CDR3 sequences in the sample, 17% were seen once. This TCR came from a man between 18 and 29 years old who received the YFV17D yellow fever vaccine. The starting material was PBMCs, obtained roughly 5 days after the first yellow fever vaccination. The V call is TRBV9, the J call TRBJ2-3, with D maybe TRBD2 (6 bases). The CDR3 loop is CASSAGVADTQYF. The CDR3 DNA follows: TGTGCCAGCAGCGCGGGGGTGGCAGATACGCAGTATTTT.